Shown below are 32 T cell receptor beta chains from a single sample sequenced in a study of CD8 T cells in Susac syndrome. Random hexamers were used to reverse transcribe an amount of about 0.45 to 1 ug RNA. Each CDR3 protein is one row after TCRdb ran MiXCR on the immunoSEQ multiplex PCR reads. The sample shows approximately 160,000 distinct CDR3 sequences, approximately 93% of them seen only once. The specimen was CD4+ T cells from PBMCs. These TCRs come from a human donor with multiple sclerosis.

This clonotype turned up a few times. The chain employs TRBV27 and TRBJ2-7; 13 bases fit TRBD2. CDR1 and CDR2 from the germline V gene are MNHEY and SMNVEV (reference sequence). The V and J ends lost 6 bases and 1 base, in that order; junction bases with no gene match: 3. The CDR3 contains 15 residues. The CDR3 sequence is CASSQGLAGSYEQYF. CDR3 coding DNA: TGTGCCAGCAGCCAGGGACTAGCGGGATCCTACGAGCAGTACTTC.

V and J are TRBV30 and TRBJ1-1; no clear D gene. The germline V gene encodes CDR1 GTSNPN and CDR2 SVGIG (reference sequence). This CDR3 is 13 amino acids long. Trimming stripped 3 bases from V and 1 base from J, with 9 bases between. CDR3 bases: TGTGCCTGGAGGGATGACAAGAACACTGAAGCTTTCTTT. This translates into CAWRDDKNTEAFF.

This chain links TRBV30 with TRBJ2-2, with a weak D call TRBD2 (6 bases). CDR3 length equals 14 residues. V lost 3 bases to trimming and J lost 1 base, with 9 bases between them. Germline CDR1 GTSNPN, CDR2 SVGIG (reference sequence). Written as DNA, the CDR3 is TGTGCCTGGAGGTGGGGAGGGAACACCGGGGAGCTGTTTTTT. As protein: CAWRWGGNTGELFF. Drawing the rest from reference TRBV30 and TRBJ2-2, the complete variable domain is SQTIHQWPATLVQPVGSPLSLECTVEGTSNPNLYWYRQAAGRGLQLLFYSVGIGQISSEVPQNLSASRPQDRQFILSSKKLLLSDSGFYLCAWRWGGNTGELFFGEGSRLTVL.

The chain links TRBV7-6 to TRBJ2-7; D tentatively reads TRBD1 or TRBD2 (5 bases each). CDR3 size: 16 residues. V lost 6 bases, J lost 3 bases, and 21 bases lay in between. Germline CDR1 SGHVS, CDR2 FNYEAQ. CDR3 sequence: CASSPVGTDIFYEQYF. CDR3 DNA sequence: TGTGCCAGCAGTCCGGTAGGGACGGACATCTTCTACGAGCAGTACTTC.

V is TRBV20-1 and J is TRBJ2-7; perhaps TRBD2 as D (6 bases). The ends were cut back, 0 bases at V and 3 bases at J, with 15 bases in the middle. The CDR3 is 15 amino acids. Germline values: CDR1 DFQATT, CDR2 SNEGSKA (reference sequence). CDR3 residues: CSARDRGGPRYEQYF. The CDR3 DNA follows: TGCAGTGCTAGAGATCGGGGAGGACCCCGCTACGAGCAGTACTTC.

V is TRBV29-1 and J is TRBJ2-3; maybe TRBD1 (5 bases). Germline V gives CDR1 SQVTM, CDR2 ANQGSEA. This CDR3 is built from 13 residues. The V gene lost 5 bases and the J gene lost 1 base, with 10 bases spanning the gap. This chain's CDR3 is CSVRATGTDTQYF. DNA of the CDR3: TGCAGCGTTCGAGCGACAGGCACAGATACGCAGTATTTT.

This rearrangement joins TRBV28 to TRBJ1-2; D may be TRBD1 (6 bases). The V end was cut by 1 base, the J end by 8 bases, with 14 bases between. This CDR3 comprises 14 residues. Germline values: CDR1 MDHEN, CDR2 SYDVKM. The DNA of the CDR3 is TGTGCCAGCAGTTTATATGCGGGGGCGGGGGGCTACACCTTC. It yields the protein CASSLYAGAGGYTF.

This clonotype showed up just once. The chain uses TRBV5-4 and TRBJ2-2; D is possibly TRBD1 or TRBD2 (6 bases each). Trimming pared 7 bases from V and 7 bases from J, leaving 20 bases between. The CDR3 contains 15 residues. The germline V gene has CDR1 SGHNT and CDR2 YYREEE (reference sequence). The CDR3 region is CASSSGARQSGELFF. DNA for the CDR3: TGTGCCAGCTCTTCGGGGGCGCGGCAGAGCGGGGAGCTGTTTTTT. Supplemented by reference TRBV5-4 and TRBJ2-2, the full variable domain reads ETGVTQSPTHLIKTRGQQVTLRCSSQSGHNTVSWYQQALGQGPQFIFQYYREEENGRGNFPPRFSGLQFPNYSSELNVNALELDDSALYLCASSSGARQSGELFFGEGSRLTVL.

The chain employs TRBV27 and TRBJ2-5, with 7 bases matching TRBD1. Looked up from germline, CDR1 is MNHEY and CDR2 is SMNVEV (reference sequence). This CDR3 comprises 13 residues. V shed 5 bases, J shed 5 bases, and the junction held 5 bases outside the gene matches. CDR3 nucleotide sequence: TGTGCCAGCAGTGCACAGGGGACGGAGACCCAGTACTTC. Residues: CASSAQGTETQYF.

This chain links TRBV27 with TRBJ2-7, with D perhaps matching TRBD1 (5 bases). The V gene's germline CDR1 is MNHEY and CDR2 SMNVEV (reference sequence). The CDR3 is 15 amino acids. Trimming took 6 bases from V and 4 from J, leaving 19 bases between them. The CDR3, as DNA: TGTGCCAGCAGCAAGGGCAGGGCCGGAGAGTACGAGCAGTACTTC. Its translation: CASSKGRAGEYEQYF.

This clonotype was seen only a few times. This chain connects TRBV5-4 to TRBJ2-3; 13 nucleotides align to TRBD2. Losses at the gene ends were 4 bases for V and 5 bases for J; bases not matched to a gene: 4. CDR3 length equals 15 residues. Germline V gene lookup returns CDR1 SGHNT and CDR2 YYREEE (reference sequence). CDR3 nucleotide sequence: TGTGCCAGCAGCCCGAGGACTAGCGGGGGAGATACGCAGTATTTT. Translation gives CASSPRTSGGDTQYF.

This clonotype was observed a handful of times. The J gene is TRBJ2-1, the V gene TRBV7-2; D perhaps matches TRBD2 (5 bases). Germline CDR1 SGHTA, CDR2 FQGNSA. The CDR3 contains 15 residues. Deletions cut 3 bases from V and 0 bases from J, with 9 bases between. CDR3 amino acids: CASSLVGSSYNEQFF. The CDR3 DNA reads as TGTGCCAGCAGCTTGGTTGGGAGCTCCTACAATGAGCAGTTCTTC.

Written as DNA, the CDR3 is TGTGCCAGCAGCAAGGAATCAGAAGCTTTCTTT. Translation: CASSKESEAFF. The V gene is TRBV5-6, the J gene TRBJ1-1; D call uncertain. Looked up from germline, CDR1 is SGHDT and CDR2 is YYEEEE. This CDR3 is 11 amino acids long. The germline V and J ends were trimmed by 4 bases and 8 bases, with 9 bases remaining between them.

The rearrangement uses TRBV5-6 and TRBJ2-7, with a possible D match to TRBD2 (7 bases). This CDR3 is built from 15 residues. Germline V lookup: CDR1 SGHDT, CDR2 YYEEEE. V gave up 3 bases and J gave up 3 bases, with 16 bases separating them. The CDR3 protein is CASSSVGGRGYEQYF. The DNA for the CDR3 is TGTGCCAGCAGCTCTGTGGGGGGGCGAGGCTACGAGCAGTACTTC.

The CDR3 here is CASSLAEGENIQYF. The DNA of the CDR3 is TGCGCCAGCAGCTTGGCCGAAGGGGAAAACATTCAGTACTTC. The V call is TRBV5-1, the J call TRBJ2-4, with D possibly TRBD1 on 5 matching bases. This CDR3 comprises 14 residues. The germline CDR1 and CDR2 sequences are SGHRS and YFSETQ. V was clipped by 0 bases and J by 5 bases, with 9 bases between them. The whole variable domain, remainder taken from reference TRBV5-1 and TRBJ2-4, is KAGVTQTPRYLIKTRGQQVTLSCSPISGHRSVSWYQQTPGQGLQFLFEYFSETQRNKGNFPGRFSGRQFSNSRSEMNVSTLELGDSALYLCASSLAEGENIQYFGAGTRLSVL.

This rearrangement joins TRBV6-4 to TRBJ2-1; TRBD1 matches 10 bases. V dropped 6 bases and J dropped 9; count of bases not matched to a gene: 11. Germline V gene sequence: CDR1 MRHNA, CDR2 SNTAGT. This CDR3 comprises 15 residues. CDR3 nucleotide sequence: TGTGCCAGCAGCCTCCGGGACAGGGGTTTCAGTGAGCAGTTCTTC. Translated: CASSLRDRGFSEQFF.

The genes are TRBV4-3 and TRBJ2-2, with D possibly being TRBD1 or TRBD2 (5 bases each). The germline V gene encodes CDR1 LGHNA and CDR2 YSLEER. This CDR3 comprises 17 residues. Trimming took 4 bases from V and 6 from J, leaving 21 bases between them. The CDR3 sequence is CASSLSAGDKGSGELFF. As DNA, the CDR3 is TGCGCCAGCAGCCTCTCGGCCGGGGATAAGGGGTCCGGGGAGCTGTTTTTT.

V usage is TRBV2 and J usage is TRBJ2-5; no clear D gene. CDR3 length: 13 amino acids. Germline CDR1 and CDR2: SNHLY and FYNNEI. The V gene lost 1 base and the J gene lost 7 bases, with 10 bases spanning the gap. The CDR3 protein is CASSEGVQRTQYF. CDR3 DNA: TGTGCCAGCAGTGAAGGGGTACAGCGGACCCAGTACTTC.

The table lists this clonotype with a few counts. This rearrangement joins TRBV7-2 to TRBJ2-5, with 9 bases matching TRBD2. The CDR3 covers 15 residues. The V and J ends lost 1 base and 1 base, in that order; junction bases with no gene match: 1. The germline gives CDR1 SGHTA, CDR2 FQGNSA. CDR3 in DNA: TGTGCCAGCAGCTTAGTTAGCGGGGGCCAAGAGACCCAGTACTTC. Its protein is CASSLVSGGQETQYF.

The chain is built from TRBV11-2 and TRBJ2-2, with TRBD1 identical over 9 bases. This CDR3 contains 14 residues. V lost 4 bases, J lost 14 bases, and 11 bases stayed unmatched. In germline, CDR1 is SGHAT, CDR2 FQNNGV. CDR3 nucleotides: TGTGCCAGCAGCTCTGGTGGGGGGACAGGGAGACTGTTTTTT. It translates to CASSSGGGTGRLFF.

V and J are TRBV6-1 and TRBJ1-1; D perhaps matches TRBD1 (6 bases). V lost 5 bases and J 3 bases, leaving 16 bases between the germline ends. There are 15 residues in the CDR3. Per germline, CDR1 MNHNS and CDR2 SASEGT. CDR3 coding DNA: TGTGCCAGCAGTAACAGGGATAGCGCGTACACTGAAGCTTTCTTT. Encoded protein: CASSNRDSAYTEAFF.

The chain couples TRBV29-1 to TRBJ2-7, with D uncertain. V was shortened by 8 bases and J by 1 base, with 12 bases between the two germline ends. Germline V gene lookup returns CDR1 SQVTM and CDR2 ANQGSEA. There are 12 residues in the CDR3. This CDR3 reads CSQKERSYEQYF. DNA for the CDR3: TGCAGCCAAAAGGAGAGATCCTACGAGCAGTACTTC.

The chain carries TRBV3-1 and TRBJ1-1; no clear D gene. The CDR3 totals 13 residues. The V gene's germline CDR1 is LGHDT and CDR2 YNNKEL (reference sequence). Deletions cut 2 bases from V and 7 bases from J, with 11 bases between. CDR3 protein: CASSQFSVFEAFF. Here the CDR3 DNA reads TGTGCCAGCAGCCAATTTTCGGTATTTGAAGCTTTCTTT.

J is TRBJ2-1 and V is TRBV20-1; D might be TRBD2 (6 bases). CDR1 is DFQATT, CDR2 SNEGSKA, per germline (reference sequence). The CDR3 length is 15 residues. The V end was cut by 5 bases, the J end by 4 bases, with 18 bases between. DNA for the CDR3: TGCAGTGCTTGCGGAGTAGCGGACACTTACAATGAGCAGTTCTTC. Amino acid sequence: CSACGVADTYNEQFF.

The rearrangement joins TRBV5-1 to TRBJ2-1; weak D call: TRBD2 (6 bases). From germline, CDR1 is SGHRS and CDR2 YFSETQ. Trimming pared 4 bases from V and 8 bases from J, leaving 19 bases between. CDR3 length: 15 amino acids. The CDR3 DNA reads TGCGCCAGCAGCGCCGCGGACTACCCTTTAGATGAGCAGTTCTTC. This codes for CASSAADYPLDEQFF. The full variable domain, rest sourced from reference TRBV5-1 and TRBJ2-1, is KAGVTQTPRYLIKTRGQQVTLSCSPISGHRSVSWYQQTPGQGLQFLFEYFSETQRNKGNFPGRFSGRQFSNSRSEMNVSTLELGDSALYLCASSAADYPLDEQFFGPGTRLTVL.

The chain has TRBV7-2 and TRBJ1-3, with unresolved D. V lost 5 bases to trimming and J lost 8 bases, with 22 bases between them. CDR3 length: 16 amino acids. Germline loops: CDR1 SGHTA, CDR2 FQGNSA. The CDR3 protein is CASSPTGGSGRDTIYF. For the CDR3, the DNA is TGTGCCAGCAGCCCGACGGGCGGGAGCGGGAGAGACACCATATATTTT.

This clonotype was counted a single time. The V gene is TRBV3-1, the J gene TRBJ2-7, with 9 nucleotides matching TRBD1. Germline-derived CDR1 and CDR2 are LGHDT and YNNKEL (reference sequence). Germline trimming cut 1 base from V and 0 bases from J; bases unmatched to any gene: 1. The CDR3 is made up of 15 amino acids. For the CDR3, the DNA is TGTGCCAGCAGCCAAGGGGACAGGGCCTCCTACGAGCAGTACTTC. It codes for CASSQGDRASYEQYF.

The chain has TRBV5-1 and TRBJ2-5; 7 nucleotides agree with TRBD2. The germline CDR1 and CDR2 sequences are SGHRS and YFSETQ. With 0 bases clipped from V and 3 bases from J, the junction kept 5 bases outside the gene matches. The CDR3 has 15 residues. CDR3 nucleotides: TGCGCCAGCAGCTTGGCCATTCGGGGGGAAGAGACCCAGTACTTC. Its translation is CASSLAIRGEETQYF.

The V call is TRBV4-1, the J call TRBJ1-2, with D possibly matching TRBD1 (6 bases). The CDR3 extends over 15 amino acids. V lost 2 bases and J 7 bases, leaving 17 bases between the germline ends. From germline, CDR1 is MGHRA and CDR2 YSYEKL. The CDR3 loop is CASSQQGRNPPGYTF. CDR3 sequence (DNA): TGCGCCAGCAGCCAACAGGGGAGAAACCCCCCTGGCTACACCTTC.

This rearrangement joins TRBV6-6 to TRBJ2-2, with D perhaps given as TRBD1 or TRBD2 (6 bases each). The CDR3 runs to 15 residues. Germline CDR1 reads MNHNY; CDR2 reads SVGAGI (reference sequence). With 4 bases removed from V and 6 bases from J, the gap between germline ends came to 15 bases. The CDR3 spells CASSLAGGLAGELFF. In DNA form, the CDR3 reads TGTGCCAGCAGTTTGGCCGGGGGCCTCGCCGGGGAGCTGTTTTTT.

There are a few counts of this clonotype. CDR3 amino acids: CASSSGGQETQYF. In nucleotides, the CDR3 is TGTGCCAGCAGCTCTGGCGGGCAAGAGACCCAGTACTTC. The V and J genes are TRBV7-2 and TRBJ2-5, with D tentatively TRBD2 (5 bases). There are 13 residues in the CDR3. The V gene's germline CDR1 is SGHTA and CDR2 FQGNSA. Trimming pared 4 bases from V and 2 bases from J, leaving 8 bases between.

The V call is TRBV5-6, the J call TRBJ1-4; 8 nucleotides agree with TRBD1. This CDR3 is built from 16 residues. Trimming cost V 4 bases and J 8 bases; bases outside gene matches: 13. The germline CDR1 and CDR2 sequences are SGHDT and YYEEEE. The CDR3 DNA follows: TGTGCCAGCAGCCAGAATCCGCAGGGGGCAAGAGAAAAACTGTTTTTT. Its protein product is CASSQNPQGAREKLFF.